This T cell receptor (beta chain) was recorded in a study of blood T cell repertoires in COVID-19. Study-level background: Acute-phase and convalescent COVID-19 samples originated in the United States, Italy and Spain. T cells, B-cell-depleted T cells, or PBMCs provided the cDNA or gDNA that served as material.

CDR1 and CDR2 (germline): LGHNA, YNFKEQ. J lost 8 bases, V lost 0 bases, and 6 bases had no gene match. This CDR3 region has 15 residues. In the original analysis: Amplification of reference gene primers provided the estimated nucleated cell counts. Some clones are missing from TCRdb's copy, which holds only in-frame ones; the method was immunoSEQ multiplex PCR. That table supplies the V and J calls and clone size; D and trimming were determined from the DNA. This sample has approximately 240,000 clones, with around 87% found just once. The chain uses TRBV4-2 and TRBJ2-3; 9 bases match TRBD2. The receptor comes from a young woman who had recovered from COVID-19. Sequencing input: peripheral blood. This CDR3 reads CASSQEHSGGFTQYF. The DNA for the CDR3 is TGTGCCAGCAGCCAAGAGCATAGCGGGGGCTTTACGCAGTATTTT.